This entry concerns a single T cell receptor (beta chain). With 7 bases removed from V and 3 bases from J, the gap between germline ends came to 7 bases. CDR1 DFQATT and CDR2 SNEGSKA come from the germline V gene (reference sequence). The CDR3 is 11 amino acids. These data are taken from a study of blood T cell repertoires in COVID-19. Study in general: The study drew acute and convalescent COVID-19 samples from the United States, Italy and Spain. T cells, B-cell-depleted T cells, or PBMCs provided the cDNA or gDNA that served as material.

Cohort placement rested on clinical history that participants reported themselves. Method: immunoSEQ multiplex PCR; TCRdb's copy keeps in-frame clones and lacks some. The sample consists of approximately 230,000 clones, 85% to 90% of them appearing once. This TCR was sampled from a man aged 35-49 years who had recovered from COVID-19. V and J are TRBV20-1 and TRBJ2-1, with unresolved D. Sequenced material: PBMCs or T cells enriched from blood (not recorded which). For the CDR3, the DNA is TGCAGTGGAAATAGCTACAATGAGCAGTTCTTC. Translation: CSGNSYNEQFF.